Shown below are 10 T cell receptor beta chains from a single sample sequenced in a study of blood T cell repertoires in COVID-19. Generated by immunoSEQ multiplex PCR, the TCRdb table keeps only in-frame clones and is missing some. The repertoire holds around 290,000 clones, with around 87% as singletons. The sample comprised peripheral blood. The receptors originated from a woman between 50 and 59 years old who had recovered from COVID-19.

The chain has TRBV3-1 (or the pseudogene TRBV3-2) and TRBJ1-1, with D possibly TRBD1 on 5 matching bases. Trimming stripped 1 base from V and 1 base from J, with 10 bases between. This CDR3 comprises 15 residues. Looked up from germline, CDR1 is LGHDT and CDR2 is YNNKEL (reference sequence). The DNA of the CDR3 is TGTGCCAGCAGCCAAGGGGGCGGGGGGAACACTGAAGCTTTCTTT. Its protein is CASSQGGGGNTEAFF.

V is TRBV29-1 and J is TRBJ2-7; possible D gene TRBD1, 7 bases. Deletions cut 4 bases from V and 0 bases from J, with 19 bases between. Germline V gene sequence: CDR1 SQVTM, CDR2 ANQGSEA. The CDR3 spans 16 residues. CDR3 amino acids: CSVGGTDLKTSYEQYF. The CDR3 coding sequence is TGCAGCGTTGGCGGGACAGATCTAAAAACCTCCTACGAGCAGTACTTC.

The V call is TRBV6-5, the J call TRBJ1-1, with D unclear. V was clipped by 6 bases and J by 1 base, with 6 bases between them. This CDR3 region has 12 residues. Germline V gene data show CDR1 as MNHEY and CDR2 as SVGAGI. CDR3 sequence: CASRGSNTEAFF. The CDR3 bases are TGTGCCAGCAGGGGCTCGAACACTGAAGCTTTCTTT.

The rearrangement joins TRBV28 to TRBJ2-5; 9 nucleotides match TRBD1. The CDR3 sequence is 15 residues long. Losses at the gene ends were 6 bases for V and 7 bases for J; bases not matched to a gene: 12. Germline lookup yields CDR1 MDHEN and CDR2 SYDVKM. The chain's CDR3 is CASRGQGRNIGTQYF. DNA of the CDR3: TGTGCCAGCAGGGGACAGGGCCGGAACATTGGGACCCAGTACTTC.

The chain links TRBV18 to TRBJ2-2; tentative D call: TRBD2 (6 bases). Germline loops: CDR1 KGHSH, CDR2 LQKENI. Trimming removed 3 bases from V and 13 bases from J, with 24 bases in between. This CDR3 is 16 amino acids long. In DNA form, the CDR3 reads TGTGCCAGCTCACCGTCGGGGGAGACACCGAAATTCTGGCTGTTTTTT. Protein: CASSPSGETPKFWLFF.

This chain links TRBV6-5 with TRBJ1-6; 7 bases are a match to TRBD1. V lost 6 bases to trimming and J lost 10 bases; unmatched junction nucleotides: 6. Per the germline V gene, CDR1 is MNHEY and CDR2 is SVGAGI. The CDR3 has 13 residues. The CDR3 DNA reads TGTGCCAGCAGAGACAGGGTAGACTCACCCCTCCACTTT. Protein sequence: CASRDRVDSPLHF.

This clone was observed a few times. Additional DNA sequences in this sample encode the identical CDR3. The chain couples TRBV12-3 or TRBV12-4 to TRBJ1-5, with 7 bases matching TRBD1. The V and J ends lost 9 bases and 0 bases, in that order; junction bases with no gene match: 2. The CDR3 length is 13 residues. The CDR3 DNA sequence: TGTGCCAGTACAGGGGATAGCAATCAGCCCCAGCATTTT. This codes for CASTGDSNQPQHF.

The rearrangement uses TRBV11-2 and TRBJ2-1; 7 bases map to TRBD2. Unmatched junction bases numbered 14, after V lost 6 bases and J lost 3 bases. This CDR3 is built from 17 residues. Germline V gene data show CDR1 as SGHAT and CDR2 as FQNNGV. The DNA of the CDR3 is TGTGCCAGCAGACAGATACGGGGGGACCGAGACTACAATGAGCAGTTCTTC. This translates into CASRQIRGDRDYNEQFF.

For the CDR3, the DNA is TGTGCCACCAGGGGGGACAGGGAAGTAAATTCACCCCTCCACTTT. Protein: CATRGDREVNSPLHF. The V call is TRBV24-1, the J call TRBJ1-6; 9 bases fit TRBD1. In germline, CDR1 is KGHDR, CDR2 SFDVKD. This CDR3 has 15 residues. V was pared by 7 bases and J by 7 bases, with 7 bases of the junction left unmatched.

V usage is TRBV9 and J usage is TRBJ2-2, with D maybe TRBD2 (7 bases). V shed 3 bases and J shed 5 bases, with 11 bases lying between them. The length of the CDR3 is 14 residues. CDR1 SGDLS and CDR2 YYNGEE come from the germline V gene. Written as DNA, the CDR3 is TGTGCCAGCAGCGGGGAGGGGGTAACCGGGGAGCTGTTTTTT. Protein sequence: CASSGEGVTGELFF.